The 4 T cell receptor beta chains below all came from one sample that was sequenced in a study of cytomegalovirus exposure and HLA in healthy donors. It was with 60 Vbeta and 13 Jbeta primers that the PCR ran. Here immunoSEQ multiplex PCR was the method, and the copy in TCRdb shows in-frame clones only, minus some. The sample holds around 150,000 clones, approximately 82% seen once. Sequencing was carried out using PBMCs. The receptors come from a male donor in good health and CMV-seronegative.

CDR3 region: CASSSGHSSGANVLTF. The CDR3 coding sequence is TGCGCCAGCAGCTCGGGACACTCCTCTGGGGCCAACGTCCTGACTTTC. The gene calls are TRBV5-1 and TRBJ2-6; tentatively, D is TRBD1 (6 bases). CDR3 size: 16 residues. Germline V gene lookup returns CDR1 SGHRS and CDR2 YFSETQ. Trimming stripped 3 bases from V and 0 bases from J, with 10 bases between.

V usage is TRBV27 and J usage is TRBJ1-5; D remains unclear. Germline CDR1 reads MNHEY; CDR2 reads SMNVEV (reference sequence). With 0 bases removed from V and 4 bases from J, the gap between germline ends came to 7 bases. There are 14 residues in the CDR3. Written as DNA, the CDR3 is TGTGCCAGCAGTTTATCAGAGGGAAATCAGCCCCAGCATTTT. Protein product: CASSLSEGNQPQHF.

This clone has more than one count but fewer than ten. The genes are TRBV28 and TRBJ1-1; possible D gene TRBD1, 5 bases. The CDR3 is 12 amino acids. In germline, CDR1 is MDHEN, CDR2 SYDVKM. Trimming removed 4 bases from V and 11 bases from J, with 14 bases in between. The CDR3 DNA reads as TGTGCCAGCAGTTCGGAGGGGCGCGGGGCTTTCTTT. Translated: CASSSEGRGAFF. Combining the CDR3 with reference TRBV28 and TRBJ1-1 gives the whole variable domain DVKVTQSSRYLVKRTGEKVFLECVQDMDHENMFWYRQDPGLGLRLIYFSYDVKMKEKGDIPEGYSVSREKKERFSLILESASTNQTSMYLCASSSEGRGAFFGQGTRLTVV.

The chain combines TRBV10-2 with TRBJ2-5, with 7 bases identical to TRBD2. The junction had 10 bases not matched to a gene; V was cut back by 0 bases and J by 3 bases. CDR3 size: 17 residues. The germline CDR1 and CDR2 sequences are WSHSY and SAAADI. The CDR3 sequence is CASSESPTSLLKETQYF. Here the CDR3 DNA reads TGCGCCAGCAGTGAGTCCCCGACTAGCCTACTAAAAGAGACCCAGTACTTC.